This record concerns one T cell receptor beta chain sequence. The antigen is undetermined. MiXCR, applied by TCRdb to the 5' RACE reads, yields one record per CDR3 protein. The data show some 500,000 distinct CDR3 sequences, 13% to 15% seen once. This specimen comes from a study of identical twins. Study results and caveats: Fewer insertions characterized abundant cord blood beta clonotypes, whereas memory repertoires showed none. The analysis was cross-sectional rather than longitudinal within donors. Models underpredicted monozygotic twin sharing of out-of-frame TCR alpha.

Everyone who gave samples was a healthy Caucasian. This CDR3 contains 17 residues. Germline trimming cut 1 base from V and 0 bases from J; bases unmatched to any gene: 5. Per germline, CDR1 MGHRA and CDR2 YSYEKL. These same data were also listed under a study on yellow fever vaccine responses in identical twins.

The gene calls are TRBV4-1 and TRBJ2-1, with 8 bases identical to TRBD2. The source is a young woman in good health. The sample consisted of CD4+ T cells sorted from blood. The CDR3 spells CASSQGLSGSSYNEQFF. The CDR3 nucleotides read TGCGCCAGCAGCCAAGGTTTAAGCGGGAGCTCCTACAATGAGCAGTTCTTC.